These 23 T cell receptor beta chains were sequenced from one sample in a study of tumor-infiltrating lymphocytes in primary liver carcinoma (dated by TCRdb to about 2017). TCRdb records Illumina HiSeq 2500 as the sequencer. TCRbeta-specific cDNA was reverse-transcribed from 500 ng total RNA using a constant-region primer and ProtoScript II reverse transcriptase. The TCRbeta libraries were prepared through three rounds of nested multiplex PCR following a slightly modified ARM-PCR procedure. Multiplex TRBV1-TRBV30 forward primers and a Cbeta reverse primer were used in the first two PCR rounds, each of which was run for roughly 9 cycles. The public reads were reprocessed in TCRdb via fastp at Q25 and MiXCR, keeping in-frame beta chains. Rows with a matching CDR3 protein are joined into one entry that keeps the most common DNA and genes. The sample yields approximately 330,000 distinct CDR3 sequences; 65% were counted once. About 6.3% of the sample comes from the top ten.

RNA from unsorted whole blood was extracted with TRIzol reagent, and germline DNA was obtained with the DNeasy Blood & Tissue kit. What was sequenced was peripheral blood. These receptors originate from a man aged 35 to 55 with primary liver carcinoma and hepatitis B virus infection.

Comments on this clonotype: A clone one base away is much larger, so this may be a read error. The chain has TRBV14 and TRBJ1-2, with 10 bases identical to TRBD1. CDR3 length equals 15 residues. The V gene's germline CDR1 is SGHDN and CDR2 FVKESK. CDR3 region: CASSRTGGSVYDYTF. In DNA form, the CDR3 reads TGTGCCAGCAGCAGGACAGGGGGATCTGTCTATGACTACACCTTC. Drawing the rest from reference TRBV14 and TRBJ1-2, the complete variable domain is EAGVTQFPSHSVIEKGQTVTLRCDPISGHDNLYWYRRVMGKEIKFLLHFVKESKQDESGMPNNRFLAERTGGTYSTLKVQPAELEDSGVYFCASSRTGGSVYDYTFGSGTRLTVV.

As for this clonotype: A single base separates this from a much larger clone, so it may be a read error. The CDR3 loop reads CASSQGAWQYNEQFF. CDR3 coding DNA: TGCGCCAGCAGCCAAGGTGCGTGGCAGTACAATGAGCAGTTCTTC. The J gene is TRBJ2-1, the V gene TRBV4-1; D is unresolved. Germline V gives CDR1 MGHRA, CDR2 YSYEKL. V lost 1 base and J 4 bases, leaving 11 bases between the germline ends. The CDR3 totals 15 residues.

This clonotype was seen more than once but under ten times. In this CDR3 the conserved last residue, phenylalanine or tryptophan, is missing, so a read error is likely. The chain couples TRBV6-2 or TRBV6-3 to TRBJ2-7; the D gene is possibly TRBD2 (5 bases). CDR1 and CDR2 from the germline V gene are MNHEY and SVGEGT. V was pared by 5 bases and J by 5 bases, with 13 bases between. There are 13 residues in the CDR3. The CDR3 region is CASSPMGDNEQYL. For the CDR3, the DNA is TGTGCCAGCAGTCCGATGGGAGATAACGAGCAGTACTTA.

CDR3 residues: CASSLTGKPYEQYF. For the CDR3, the DNA is TGTGCCAGCAGTCTTACAGGGAAACCCTACGAGCAGTACTTC. The chain has TRBV6-5 and TRBJ2-7; possible D gene TRBD1, 6 bases. Germline lookup yields CDR1 MNHEY and CDR2 SVGAGI. The V and J ends lost 5 bases and 2 bases respectively, with 13 bases between them. The CDR3 is made up of 14 amino acids.

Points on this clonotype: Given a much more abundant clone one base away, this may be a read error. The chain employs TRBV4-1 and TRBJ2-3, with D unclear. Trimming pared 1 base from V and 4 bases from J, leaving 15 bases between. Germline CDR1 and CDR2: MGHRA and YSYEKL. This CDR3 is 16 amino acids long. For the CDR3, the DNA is TGCGCCAGCAGCCAAGTCGTTAGCAGGAGTGCAGATACGCAGTATTTT. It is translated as CASSQVVSRSADTQYF.

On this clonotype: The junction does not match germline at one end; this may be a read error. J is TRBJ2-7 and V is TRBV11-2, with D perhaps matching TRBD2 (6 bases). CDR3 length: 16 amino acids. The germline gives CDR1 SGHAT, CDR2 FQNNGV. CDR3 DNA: TGTGCCAGCTGCTTAGATCTAGCAGGAGGGGATTACGAGCAGTACTTC. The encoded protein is CASCLDLAGGDYEQYF. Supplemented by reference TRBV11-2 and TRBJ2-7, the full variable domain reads EAGVAQSPRYKIIEKRQSVAFWCNPISGHATLYWYQQILGQGPKLLIQFQNNGVVDDSQLPKDRFSAERLKGVDSTLKIQPAKLEDSAVYLCASCLDLAGGDYEQYFGPGTRLTVT.

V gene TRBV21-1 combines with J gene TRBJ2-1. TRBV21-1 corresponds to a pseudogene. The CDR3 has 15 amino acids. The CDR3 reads CASSNGNPSYNEQFF. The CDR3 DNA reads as TGTGCCAGCAGCAATGGCAATCCCTCCTACAATGAGCAGTTCTTC.

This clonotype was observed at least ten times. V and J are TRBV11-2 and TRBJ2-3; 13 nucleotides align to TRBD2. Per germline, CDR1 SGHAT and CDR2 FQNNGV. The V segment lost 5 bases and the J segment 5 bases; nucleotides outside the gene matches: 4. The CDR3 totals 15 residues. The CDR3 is CASSALAGGGDTQYF. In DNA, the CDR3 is TGTGCCAGCAGCGCACTAGCGGGAGGGGGAGATACGCAGTATTTT.

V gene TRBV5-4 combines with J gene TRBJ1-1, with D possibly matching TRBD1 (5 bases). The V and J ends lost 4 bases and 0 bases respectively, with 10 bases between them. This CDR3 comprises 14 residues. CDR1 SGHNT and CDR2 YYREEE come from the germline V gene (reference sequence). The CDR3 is CASSPGHMNTEAFF. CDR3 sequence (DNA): TGTGCCAGCAGCCCCGGACACATGAACACTGAAGCTTTCTTT.

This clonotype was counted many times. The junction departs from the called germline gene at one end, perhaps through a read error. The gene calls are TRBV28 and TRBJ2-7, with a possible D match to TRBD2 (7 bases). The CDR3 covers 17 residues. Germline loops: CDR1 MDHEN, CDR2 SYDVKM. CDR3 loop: CASSPPVGGGPSDEQYF. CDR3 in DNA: TGTGCCAGCAGTCCCCCTGTAGGGGGAGGGCCCTCCGACGAGCAGTACTTC.

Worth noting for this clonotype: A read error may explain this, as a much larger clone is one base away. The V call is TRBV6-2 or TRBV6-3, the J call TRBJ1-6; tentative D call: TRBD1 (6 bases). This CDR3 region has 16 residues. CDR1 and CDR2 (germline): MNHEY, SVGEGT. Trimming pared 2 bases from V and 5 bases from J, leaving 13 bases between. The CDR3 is CASSYLGTYDNSPLHF. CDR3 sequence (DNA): TGTGCCAGCAGTTACCTCGGGACATACGATAATTCACCCCTCCACTTT.

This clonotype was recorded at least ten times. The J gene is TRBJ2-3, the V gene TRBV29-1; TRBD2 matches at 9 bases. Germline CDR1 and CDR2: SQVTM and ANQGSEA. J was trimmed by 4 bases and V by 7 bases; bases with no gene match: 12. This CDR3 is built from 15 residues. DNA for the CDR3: TGCAGCGGGAACCTTAGCGGGGGCGAGTCAGATACGCAGTATTTT. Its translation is CSGNLSGGESDTQYF.

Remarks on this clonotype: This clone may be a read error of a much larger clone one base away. The CDR3 here is CGIRTGLEDGYTF. The CDR3 DNA reads as TGTGGCATCAGAACAGGGTTAGAAGATGGCTACACCTTC. The V gene is TRBV10-3, the J gene TRBJ1-2, with D perhaps matching TRBD1 (6 bases). This CDR3 comprises 13 residues. CDR1 ENHRY and CDR2 SYGVKD come from the germline V gene.

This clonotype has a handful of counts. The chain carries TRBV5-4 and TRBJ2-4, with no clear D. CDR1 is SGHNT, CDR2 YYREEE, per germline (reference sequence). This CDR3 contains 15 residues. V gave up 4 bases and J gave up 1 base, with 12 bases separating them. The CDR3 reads CASSQNVGAKNIQYF. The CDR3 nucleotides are TGTGCCAGCAGCCAGAATGTAGGGGCCAAAAACATTCAGTACTTC.

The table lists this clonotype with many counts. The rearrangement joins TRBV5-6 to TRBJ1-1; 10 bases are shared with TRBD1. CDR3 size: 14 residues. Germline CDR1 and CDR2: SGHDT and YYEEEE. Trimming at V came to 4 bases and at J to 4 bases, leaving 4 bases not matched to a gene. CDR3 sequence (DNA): TGTGCCAGCAGCGGTGACAGGGGGCTCACTGAAGCTTTCTTT. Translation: CASSGDRGLTEAFF.

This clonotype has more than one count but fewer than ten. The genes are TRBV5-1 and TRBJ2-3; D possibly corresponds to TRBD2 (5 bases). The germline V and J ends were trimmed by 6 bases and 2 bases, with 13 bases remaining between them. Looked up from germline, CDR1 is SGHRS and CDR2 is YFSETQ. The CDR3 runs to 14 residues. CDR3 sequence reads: CASTPTAATDTQYF. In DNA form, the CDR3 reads TGCGCCAGCACCCCAACAGCGGCCACAGATACGCAGTATTTT.

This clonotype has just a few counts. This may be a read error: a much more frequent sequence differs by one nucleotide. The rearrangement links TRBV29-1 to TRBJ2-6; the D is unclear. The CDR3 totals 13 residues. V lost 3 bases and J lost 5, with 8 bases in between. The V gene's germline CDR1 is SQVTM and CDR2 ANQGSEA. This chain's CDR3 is CSVELLRANVLTF. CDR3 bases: TGCAGCGTTGAGTTGCTTAGGGCCAACGTCCTGACTTTC.

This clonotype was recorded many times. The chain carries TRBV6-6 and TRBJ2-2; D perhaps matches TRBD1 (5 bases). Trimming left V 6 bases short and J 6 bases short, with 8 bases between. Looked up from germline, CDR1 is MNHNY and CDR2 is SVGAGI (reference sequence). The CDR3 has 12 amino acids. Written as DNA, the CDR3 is TGTGCCAGCAGGGCAGGGTCCGGGGAGCTGTTTTTT. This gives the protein CASRAGSGELFF.

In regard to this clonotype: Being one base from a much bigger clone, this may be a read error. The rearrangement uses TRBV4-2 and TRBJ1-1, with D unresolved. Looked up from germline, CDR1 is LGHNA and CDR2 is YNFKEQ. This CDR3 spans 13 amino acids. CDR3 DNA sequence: TGTGCCAGCAGCCAAGATTGGAACATTGAAGCTTTCTTT. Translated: CASSQDWNIEAFF.

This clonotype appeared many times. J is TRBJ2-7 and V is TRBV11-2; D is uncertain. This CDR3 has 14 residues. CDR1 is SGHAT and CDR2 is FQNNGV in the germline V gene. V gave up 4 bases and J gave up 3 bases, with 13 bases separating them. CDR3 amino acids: CASSSNRRVYEQYF. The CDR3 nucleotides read TGTGCCAGCAGCTCCAACCGTCGGGTCTACGAGCAGTACTTC.

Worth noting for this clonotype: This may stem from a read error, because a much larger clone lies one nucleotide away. In DNA form, the CDR3 reads TGCAGCGCGAACAGGGGCGAGACCCAGTACTTC. Encoded protein: CSANRGETQYF. V and J are TRBV29-1 and TRBJ2-5; 7 bases agree with TRBD1. Trimming cost V 7 bases and J 5 bases; bases outside gene matches: 4. The CDR3 sequence is 11 residues long. Looked up from germline, CDR1 is SQVTM and CDR2 is ANQGSEA.

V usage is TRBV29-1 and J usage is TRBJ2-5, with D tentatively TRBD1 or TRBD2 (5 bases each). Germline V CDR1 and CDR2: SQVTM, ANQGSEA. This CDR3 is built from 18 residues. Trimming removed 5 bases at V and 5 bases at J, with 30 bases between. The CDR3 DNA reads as TGCAGCGTTACCCCTGGGACCAGCTGGAGAACGTGGGGTGAGACCCAGTACTTC. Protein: CSVTPGTSWRTWGETQYF.

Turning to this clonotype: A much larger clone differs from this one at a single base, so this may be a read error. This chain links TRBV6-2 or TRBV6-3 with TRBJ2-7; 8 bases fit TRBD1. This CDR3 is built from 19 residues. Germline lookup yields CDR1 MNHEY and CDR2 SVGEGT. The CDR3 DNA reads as TGTGTCAGCAGTTACCCGGCAGGGGGCAGAGTGAAGGAGTCCTACGAGCAGTACTTC. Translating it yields CVSSYPAGGRVKESYEQYF.